Sequencing of this TCR beta chain was carried out in a study of cytomegalovirus exposure and HLA in healthy donors. With 60 Vbeta and 13 Jbeta primers, the PCR was carried out. Using immunoSEQ multiplex PCR, the repertoire was profiled, and TCRdb retains in-frame clones only, with some absent. Among around 150,000 clones listed, around four fifths were seen once. About this clone itself: One end of the junction fails to match germline, which may point to a read error.

The specimen sequenced was PBMCs. The receptor comes from a woman in her fifties or sixties in good health and CMV-seronegative.

The CDR3 reads CAGSPQGGTEAFF. DNA for the CDR3: TGTGCCGGCAGTCCACAGGGGGGCACTGAAGCTTTCTTT. V is TRBV27 and J is TRBJ1-1, with TRBD1 identical over 8 bases. Looked up from germline, CDR1 is MNHEY and CDR2 is SMNVEV (reference sequence). This CDR3 spans 13 amino acids.